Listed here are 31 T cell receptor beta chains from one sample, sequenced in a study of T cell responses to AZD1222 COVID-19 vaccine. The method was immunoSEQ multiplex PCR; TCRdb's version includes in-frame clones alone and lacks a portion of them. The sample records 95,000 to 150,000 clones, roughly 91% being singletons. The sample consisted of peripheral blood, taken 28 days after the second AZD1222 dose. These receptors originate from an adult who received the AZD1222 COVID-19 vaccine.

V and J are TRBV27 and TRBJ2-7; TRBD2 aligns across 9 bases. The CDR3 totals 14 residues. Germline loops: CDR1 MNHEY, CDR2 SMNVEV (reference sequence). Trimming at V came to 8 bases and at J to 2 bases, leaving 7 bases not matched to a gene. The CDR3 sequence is CASSGGTSTYEQYF. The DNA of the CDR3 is TGTGCCAGCTCGGGGGGGACTAGCACCTACGAGCAGTACTTC.

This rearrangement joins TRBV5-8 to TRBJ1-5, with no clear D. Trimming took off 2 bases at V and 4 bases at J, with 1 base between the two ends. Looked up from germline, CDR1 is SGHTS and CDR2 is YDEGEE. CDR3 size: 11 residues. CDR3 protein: CASSFNQPQHF. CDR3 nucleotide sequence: TGTGCCAGCAGCTTTAATCAGCCCCAGCATTTT.

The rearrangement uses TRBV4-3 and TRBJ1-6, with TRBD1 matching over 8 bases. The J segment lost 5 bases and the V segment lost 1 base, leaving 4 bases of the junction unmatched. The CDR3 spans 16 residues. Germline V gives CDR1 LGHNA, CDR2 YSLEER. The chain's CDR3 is CASSQGGQGNNSPLHF. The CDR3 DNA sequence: TGCGCCAGCAGCCAAGGTGGACAGGGCAATAATTCACCCCTCCACTTT.

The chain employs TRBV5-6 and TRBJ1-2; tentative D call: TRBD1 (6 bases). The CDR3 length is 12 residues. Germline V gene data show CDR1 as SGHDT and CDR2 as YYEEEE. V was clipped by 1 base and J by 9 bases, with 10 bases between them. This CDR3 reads CASSLWGARYTF. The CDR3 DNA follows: TGTGCCAGCAGCTTGTGGGGGGCTCGCTACACCTTC.

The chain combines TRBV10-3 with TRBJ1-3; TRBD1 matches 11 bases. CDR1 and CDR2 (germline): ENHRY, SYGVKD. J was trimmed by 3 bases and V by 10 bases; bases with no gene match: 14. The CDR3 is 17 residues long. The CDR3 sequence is CANAVWTGGKSGNTIYF. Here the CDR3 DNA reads TGTGCCAACGCCGTATGGACAGGGGGCAAAAGTGGAAACACCATATATTTT.

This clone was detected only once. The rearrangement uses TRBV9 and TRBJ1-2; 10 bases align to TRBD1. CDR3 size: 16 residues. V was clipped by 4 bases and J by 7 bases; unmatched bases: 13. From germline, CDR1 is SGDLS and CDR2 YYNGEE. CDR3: CASSPNPTGGLGGYTF. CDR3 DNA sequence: TGTGCCAGCAGCCCCAACCCGACAGGGGGCTTAGGTGGCTACACCTTC.

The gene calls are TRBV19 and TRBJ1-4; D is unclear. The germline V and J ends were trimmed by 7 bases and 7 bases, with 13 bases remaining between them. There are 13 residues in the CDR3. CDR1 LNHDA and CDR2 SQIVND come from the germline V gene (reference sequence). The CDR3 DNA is TGTGCCAGTACCCGGTTAGACGGTGAAAAACTGTTTTTT. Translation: CASTRLDGEKLFF.

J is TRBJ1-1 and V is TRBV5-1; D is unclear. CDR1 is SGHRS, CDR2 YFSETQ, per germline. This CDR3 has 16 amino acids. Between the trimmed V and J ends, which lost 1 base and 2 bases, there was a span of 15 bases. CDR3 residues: CASSLSPTGTNTEAFF. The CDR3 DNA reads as TGCGCCAGCAGCTTGTCTCCAACGGGAACCAACACTGAAGCTTTCTTT. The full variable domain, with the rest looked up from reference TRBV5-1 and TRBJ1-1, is KAGVTQTPRYLIKTRGQQVTLSCSPISGHRSVSWYQQTPGQGLQFLFEYFSETQRNKGNFPGRFSGRQFSNSRSEMNVSTLELGDSALYLCASSLSPTGTNTEAFFGQGTRLTVV.

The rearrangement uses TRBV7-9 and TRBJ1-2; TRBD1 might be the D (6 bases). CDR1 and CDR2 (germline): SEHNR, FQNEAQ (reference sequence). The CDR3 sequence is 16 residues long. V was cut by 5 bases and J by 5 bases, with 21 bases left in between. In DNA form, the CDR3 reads TGTGCCAGCAGCCTGGAAATTAGGGACACCCCTTATGGCTACACCTTC. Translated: CASSLEIRDTPYGYTF.

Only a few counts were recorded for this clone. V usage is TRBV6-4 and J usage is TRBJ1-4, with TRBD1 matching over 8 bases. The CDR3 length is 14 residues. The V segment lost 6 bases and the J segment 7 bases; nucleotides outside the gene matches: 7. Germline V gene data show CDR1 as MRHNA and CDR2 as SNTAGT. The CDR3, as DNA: TGTGCCAGCAGCCCGACAGGGGAAGGTGAAAAACTGTTTTTT. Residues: CASSPTGEGEKLFF.

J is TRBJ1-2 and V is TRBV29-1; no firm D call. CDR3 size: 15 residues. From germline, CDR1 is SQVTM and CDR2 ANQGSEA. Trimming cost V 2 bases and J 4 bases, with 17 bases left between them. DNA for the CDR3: TGCAGCGTTGAAACTGGGCAGCCAGGTGGCTATGGCTACACCTTC. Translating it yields CSVETGQPGGYGYTF.

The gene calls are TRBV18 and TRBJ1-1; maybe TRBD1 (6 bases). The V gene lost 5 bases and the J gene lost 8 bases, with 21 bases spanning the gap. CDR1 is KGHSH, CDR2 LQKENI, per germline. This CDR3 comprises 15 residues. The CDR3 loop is CASSSLRSVGTEAFF. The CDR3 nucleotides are TGTGCCAGCTCAAGTCTCAGGAGTGTCGGGACAGAAGCTTTCTTT. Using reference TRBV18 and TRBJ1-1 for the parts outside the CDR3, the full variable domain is NAGVMQNPRHLVRRRGQEARLRCSPMKGHSHVYWYRQLPEEGLKFMVYLQKENIIDESGMPKERFSAEFPKEGPSILRIQQVVRGDSAAYFCASSSLRSVGTEAFFGQGTRLTVV.

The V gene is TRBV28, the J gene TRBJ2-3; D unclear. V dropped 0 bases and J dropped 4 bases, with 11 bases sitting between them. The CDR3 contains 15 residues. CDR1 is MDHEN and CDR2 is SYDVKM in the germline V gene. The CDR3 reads CASSLWGVEADTQYF. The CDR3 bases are TGTGCCAGCAGTTTATGGGGCGTTGAGGCAGATACGCAGTATTTT.

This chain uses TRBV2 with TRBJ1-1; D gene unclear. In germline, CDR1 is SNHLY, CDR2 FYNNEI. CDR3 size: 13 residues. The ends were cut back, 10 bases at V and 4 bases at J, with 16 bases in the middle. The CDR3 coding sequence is TGTGCCAACGACCCAGGACGAGGCACTGAAGCTTTCTTT. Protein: CANDPGRGTEAFF.

CDR3 in amino acids: CASSAEDRPWEQYF. CDR3 coding DNA: TGTGCCAGCAGCGCAGAAGACAGGCCGTGGGAGCAGTACTTC. The gene calls are TRBV7-9 and TRBJ2-7, with D possibly being TRBD1 (6 bases). The germline gives CDR1 SEHNR, CDR2 FQNEAQ (reference sequence). This CDR3 comprises 14 residues. V was cut by 5 bases and J by 7 bases, with 18 bases left in between.

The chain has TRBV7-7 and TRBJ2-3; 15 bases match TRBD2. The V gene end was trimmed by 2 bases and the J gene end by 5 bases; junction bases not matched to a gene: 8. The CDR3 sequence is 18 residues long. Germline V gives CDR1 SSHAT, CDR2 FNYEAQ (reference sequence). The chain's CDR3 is CASSLLGLAGGQGDTQYF. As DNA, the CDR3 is TGTGCCAGCAGCTTACTCGGACTAGCGGGAGGGCAAGGAGATACGCAGTATTTT. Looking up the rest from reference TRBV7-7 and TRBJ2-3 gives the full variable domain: GAGVSQSPRYKVTKRGQDVTLRCDPISSHATLYWYQQALGQGPEFLTYFNYEAQPDKSGLPSDRFSAERPEGSISTLTIQRTEQRDSAMYRCASSLLGLAGGQGDTQYFGPGTRLTVL.

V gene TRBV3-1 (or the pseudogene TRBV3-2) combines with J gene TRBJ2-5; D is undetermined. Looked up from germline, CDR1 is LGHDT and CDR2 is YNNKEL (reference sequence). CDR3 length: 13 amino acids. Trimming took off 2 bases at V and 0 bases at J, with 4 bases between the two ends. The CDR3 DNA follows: TGTGCCAGCAGCCAACAGAACCAAGAGACCCAGTACTTC. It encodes CASSQQNQETQYF.

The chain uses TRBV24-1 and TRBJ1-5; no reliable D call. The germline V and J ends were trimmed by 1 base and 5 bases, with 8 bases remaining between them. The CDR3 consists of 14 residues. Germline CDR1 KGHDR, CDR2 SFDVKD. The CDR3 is CATSDFVSDQPQHF. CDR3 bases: TGTGCCACCAGTGATTTCGTATCGGATCAGCCCCAGCATTTT.

CDR3 amino acids: CASSAGGIPDTQYF. The CDR3 DNA reads as TGCGCCAGCAGTGCGGGGGGAATCCCCGATACGCAGTATTTT. The rearrangement joins TRBV10-1 to TRBJ2-3; the match to TRBD2 covers 7 bases. Germline V lookup: CDR1 WNHNN, CDR2 SYGVQD (reference sequence). V lost 4 bases to trimming and J lost 6 bases; unmatched junction nucleotides: 7. This CDR3 spans 14 amino acids.

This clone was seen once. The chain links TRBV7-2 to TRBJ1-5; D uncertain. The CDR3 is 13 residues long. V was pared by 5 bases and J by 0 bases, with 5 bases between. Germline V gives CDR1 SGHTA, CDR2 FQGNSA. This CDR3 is CASSLSSNQPQHF. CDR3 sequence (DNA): TGTGCCAGCAGCCTGTCTAGCAATCAGCCCCAGCATTTT.

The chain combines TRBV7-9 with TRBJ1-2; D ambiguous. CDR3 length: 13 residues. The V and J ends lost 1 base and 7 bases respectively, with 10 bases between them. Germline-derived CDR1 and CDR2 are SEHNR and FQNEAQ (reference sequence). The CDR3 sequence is CASSLGVKGGYTF. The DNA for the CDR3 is TGTGCCAGCAGCTTAGGGGTAAAGGGTGGCTACACCTTC.

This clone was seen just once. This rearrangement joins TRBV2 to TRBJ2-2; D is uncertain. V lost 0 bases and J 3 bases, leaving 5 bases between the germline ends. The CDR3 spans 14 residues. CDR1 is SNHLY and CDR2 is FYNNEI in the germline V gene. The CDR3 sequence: CASSEAIYTGELFF. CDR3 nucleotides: TGTGCCAGCAGTGAAGCCATTTACACCGGGGAGCTGTTTTTT. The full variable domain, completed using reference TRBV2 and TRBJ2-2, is EPEVTQTPSHQVTQMGQEVILRCVPISNHLYFYWYRQILGQKVEFLVSFYNNEISEKSEIFDDQFSVERPDGSNFTLKIRSTKLEDSAMYFCASSEAIYTGELFFGEGSRLTVL.

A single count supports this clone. The CDR3 is CASSSPGGKNSNQPQHF. CDR3 bases: TGTGCCAGCAGTTCCCCGGGGGGGAAAAATAGCAATCAGCCCCAGCATTTT. This chain joins TRBV6-2 or TRBV6-3 and TRBJ1-5; a possible D gene is TRBD1 (5 bases). V was trimmed by 4 bases and J by 0 bases, leaving 16 bases between them. The CDR3 runs to 17 residues. Germline lookup yields CDR1 MNHEY and CDR2 SVGEGT.

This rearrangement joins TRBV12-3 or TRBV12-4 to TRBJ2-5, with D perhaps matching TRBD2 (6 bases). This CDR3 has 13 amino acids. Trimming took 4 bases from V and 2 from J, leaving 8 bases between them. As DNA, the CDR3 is TGTGCCAGCAGTTCGGGGGTGCAAGAGACCCAGTACTTC. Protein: CASSSGVQETQYF.

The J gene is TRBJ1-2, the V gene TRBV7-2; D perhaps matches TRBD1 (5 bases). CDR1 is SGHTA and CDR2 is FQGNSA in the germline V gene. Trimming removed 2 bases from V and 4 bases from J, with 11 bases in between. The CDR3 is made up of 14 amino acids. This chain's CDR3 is CASSLSVTVYGYTF. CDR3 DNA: TGTGCCAGCAGCTTATCAGTGACAGTCTATGGCTACACCTTC.

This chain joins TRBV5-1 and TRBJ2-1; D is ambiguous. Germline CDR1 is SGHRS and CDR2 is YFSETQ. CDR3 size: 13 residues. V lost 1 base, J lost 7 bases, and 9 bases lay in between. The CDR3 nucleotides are TGCGCCAGCAGCTTGCAACGCAGTAATGAGCAGTTCTTC. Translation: CASSLQRSNEQFF.

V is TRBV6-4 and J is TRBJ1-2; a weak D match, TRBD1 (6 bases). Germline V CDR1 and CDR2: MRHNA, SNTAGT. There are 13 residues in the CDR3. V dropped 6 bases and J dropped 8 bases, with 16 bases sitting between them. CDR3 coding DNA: TGTGCCAGCAGGGATACGTCAGGGGAAGGCTACACCTTC. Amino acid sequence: CASRDTSGEGYTF.

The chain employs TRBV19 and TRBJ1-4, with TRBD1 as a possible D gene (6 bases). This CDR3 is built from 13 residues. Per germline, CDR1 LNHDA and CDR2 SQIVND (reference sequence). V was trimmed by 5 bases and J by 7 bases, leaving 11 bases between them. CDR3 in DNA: TGTGCCAGTAGTGACAGGAGGAGTGAAAAACTGTTTTTT. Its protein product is CASSDRRSEKLFF.

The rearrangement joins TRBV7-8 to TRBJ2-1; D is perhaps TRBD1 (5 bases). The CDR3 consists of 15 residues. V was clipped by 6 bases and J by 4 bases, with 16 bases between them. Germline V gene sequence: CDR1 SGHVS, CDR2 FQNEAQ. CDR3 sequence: CASREQALSYNEQFF. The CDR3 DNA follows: TGTGCCAGCAGAGAACAGGCCCTATCTTACAATGAGCAGTTCTTC.

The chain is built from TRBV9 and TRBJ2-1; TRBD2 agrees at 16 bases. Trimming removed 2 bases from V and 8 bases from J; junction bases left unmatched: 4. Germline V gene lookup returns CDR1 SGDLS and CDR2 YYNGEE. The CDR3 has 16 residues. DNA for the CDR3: TGTGCCAGCAGCGTCACTGGGACTAGCGGGAGGGATGAGCAGTTCTTC. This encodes CASSVTGTSGRDEQFF.

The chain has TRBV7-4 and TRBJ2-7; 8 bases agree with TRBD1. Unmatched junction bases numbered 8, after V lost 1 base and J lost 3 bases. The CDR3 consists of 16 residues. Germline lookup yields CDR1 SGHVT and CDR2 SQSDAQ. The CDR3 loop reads CASSLGGQGLYYEQYF. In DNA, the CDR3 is TGTGCCAGCAGCTTAGGAGGACAGGGACTTTACTACGAGCAGTACTTC.